The clone carrying this T cell receptor (beta chain) has just a few counts. The antigen is not known. Taken at least 2 cm from the tumor margin, the adjacent lung showed no atypia. The data were obtained in a study of T cells in localized non-small cell lung cancer. Study results and caveats: Measurement of T cell clonality placed uninvolved adjacent lung highest, above the level in tumor.

The assay was immunoSEQ multiplex PCR, and TCRdb's table has in-frame clones only and misses some. The table includes thousands of clones, about 30% detected once. Germline V gene data show CDR1 as SGDLS and CDR2 as YYNGEE. This CDR3 has 19 residues. V shed 3 bases and J 7 bases; nucleotides not matched to a gene: 15. The chain couples TRBV9 to TRBJ2-2, with 13 bases matching TRBD2. The clonotype originates from a man aged 35-75 years with stage I lung adenocarcinoma. Sequenced material: normal lung tissue next to the tumor, taken before any cancer treatment. The CDR3 region has the DNA TGTGCCAGCAGCGCGCTAACACCGGGACTAGCGGGATCGGGCGGGGAGCTGTTTTTT. Translating it yields CASSALTPGLAGSGGELFF.